This T cell receptor beta chain was sequenced in a study of blood T cells in healthy people across ages. Study results and caveats: A roughly linear age-dependent decrease characterized TCR beta diversity per million T cells. Not knowing donor CMV status may have confounded expanded clonotype changes.

The germline gives CDR1 SGDLS, CDR2 YYNGEE. This CDR3 comprises 13 residues. Trimming took 0 bases from V and 5 from J, leaving 7 bases between them. The second PCR ran about 6 to 11 cycles with a sample-barcoded 5' primer and J-beta primers. TCRdb re-analysed the 5' RACE reads in MiXCR, keeping a single row per CDR3 protein. Seen here are fewer than 650,000 distinct CDR3 sequences, about 28% observed once, and the top ten hold roughly 3.5%. To note about this clonotype: Its antigen is as yet unknown.

This same sample was also part of a study on T cells of mothers and their children. From that paper: Three healthy Caucasian mothers, along with their six children, were the donors.

The receptor was isolated from a boy aged 2 to 9 in good health. Specimen: blood. The J gene is TRBJ2-3, the V gene TRBV9; D is unresolved. In DNA form, the CDR3 reads TGTGCCAGCAGCGTAGTGCCGGAAGATACGCAGTATTTT. It translates to CASSVVPEDTQYF.